This section outlines one T cell receptor beta chain sequence together with its context. Antigen specificity is unknown. The conserved final phenylalanine or tryptophan is absent from the CDR3, which likely points to a read error. No DNA is shown, since the ends of the CDR3 on it are uncertain; the CDR3 is the one TCRdb lists. This sample was taken from a study of tumor and adjacent non-tumor tissue in lung cancer. Across the whole study: There were around 11 adenocarcinoma, a couple of squamous cell carcinoma and 1 small cell lung cancer cases. Aged 31 to 76 years, patients included 10 men and roughly 5 women with stage I to III disease.

General study points: In normal lung, the top 100 clones were significantly more dominant than in tumor.

Three rounds of nested PCR, following a modified ARM-PCR protocol, produced the TCRbeta library. Each CDR3 protein gets one entry after TCRdb re-called the multiplex PCR reads with MiXCR. Among about 80,000 distinct CDR3 sequences listed, roughly 80% were seen once. This sample's RNA came from whole unsorted tissue. More than 3 cm separated this lung sample from the edge of the tumor. Germline CDR1 and CDR2: MNHNS and SASEGT. The CDR3 region is 15 residues in length, termini included. The V and J genes are TRBV6-1 and TRBJ1-2; the table's D gene call, TRBD1, was not cross checked with the DNA. The specimen sequenced was distant non-tumor lung tissue. The source of this sequence is a man aged 60-69 years with non-small cell lung cancer. This CDR3 is CASIPLTGHNYGYTS.